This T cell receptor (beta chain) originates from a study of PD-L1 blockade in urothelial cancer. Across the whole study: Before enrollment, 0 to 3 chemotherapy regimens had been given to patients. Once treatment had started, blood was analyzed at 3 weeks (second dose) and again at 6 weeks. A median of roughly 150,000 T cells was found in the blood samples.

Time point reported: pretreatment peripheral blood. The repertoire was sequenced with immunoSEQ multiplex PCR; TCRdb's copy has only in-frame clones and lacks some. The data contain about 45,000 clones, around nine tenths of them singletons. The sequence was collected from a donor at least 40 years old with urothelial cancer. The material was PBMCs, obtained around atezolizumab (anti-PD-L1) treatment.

The CDR3 bases are TGTGCCAGCAGCTTACTGGCGGGCCCAGAGACCCAGTACTTC. Its protein product is CASSLLAGPETQYF. The V call is TRBV7-2, the J call TRBJ2-5, with TRBD2 as a possible D gene (5 bases). This CDR3 is built from 14 residues. Germline V lookup: CDR1 SGHTA, CDR2 FQGNSA. Trimming shortened V by 2 bases and J by 4 bases, and 11 bases separated the two germline ends.